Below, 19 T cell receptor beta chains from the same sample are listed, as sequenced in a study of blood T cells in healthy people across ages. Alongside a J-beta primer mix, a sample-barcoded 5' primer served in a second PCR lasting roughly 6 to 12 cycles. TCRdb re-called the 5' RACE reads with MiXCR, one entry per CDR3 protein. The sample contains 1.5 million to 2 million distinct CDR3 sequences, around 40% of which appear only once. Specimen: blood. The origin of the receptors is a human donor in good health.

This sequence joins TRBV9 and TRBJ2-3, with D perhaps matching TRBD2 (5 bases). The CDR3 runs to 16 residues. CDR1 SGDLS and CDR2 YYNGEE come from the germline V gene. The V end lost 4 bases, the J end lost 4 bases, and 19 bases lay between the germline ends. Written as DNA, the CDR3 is TGTGCCAGCAGCCCCAGATGGGGAGAAAATCCAGATACGCAGTATTTT. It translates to CASSPRWGENPDTQYF.

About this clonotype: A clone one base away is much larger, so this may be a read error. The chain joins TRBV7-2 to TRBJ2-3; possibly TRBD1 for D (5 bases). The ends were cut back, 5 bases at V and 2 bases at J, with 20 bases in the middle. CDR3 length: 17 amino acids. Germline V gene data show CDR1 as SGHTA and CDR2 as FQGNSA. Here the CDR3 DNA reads TGTGCCAGCAGCCGACCCTTCGAGACAGATTACACAGATACGCAGTATTTT. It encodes CASSRPFETDYTDTQYF.

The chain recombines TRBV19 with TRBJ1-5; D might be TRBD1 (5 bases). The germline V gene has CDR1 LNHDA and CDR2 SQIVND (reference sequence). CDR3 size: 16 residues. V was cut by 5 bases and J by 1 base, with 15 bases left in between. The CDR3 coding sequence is TGTGCCAGTAGTTGGGAGCTTGGGGGGAGCAATCAGCCCCAGCATTTT. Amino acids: CASSWELGGSNQPQHF.

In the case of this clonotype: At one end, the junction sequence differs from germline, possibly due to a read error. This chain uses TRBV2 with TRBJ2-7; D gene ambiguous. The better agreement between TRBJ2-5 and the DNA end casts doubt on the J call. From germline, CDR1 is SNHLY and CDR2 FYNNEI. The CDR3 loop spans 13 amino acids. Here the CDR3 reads CASSALNQETQYF. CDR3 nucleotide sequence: TGTGCCAGCAGTGCCTTGAACCAGGAGACCCAGTACTTC.

For the CDR3, the DNA is TGCAGCGTGAATGGGGGGCGCGTGGAGACTGAAGCTTTCTTT. Its translation: CSVNGGRVETEAFF. The chain has TRBV29-1 and TRBJ1-1, with D possibly matching TRBD1 (6 bases). In germline, CDR1 is SQVTM, CDR2 ANQGSEA. Trimming removed 6 bases at V and 5 bases at J, with 19 bases between. The CDR3 has 14 amino acids.

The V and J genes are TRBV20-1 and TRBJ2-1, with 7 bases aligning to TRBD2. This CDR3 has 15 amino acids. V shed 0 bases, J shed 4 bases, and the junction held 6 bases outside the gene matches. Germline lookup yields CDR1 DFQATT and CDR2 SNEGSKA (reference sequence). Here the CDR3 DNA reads TGCAGTGCTAGAGATCCCCCGGGGGGTTACAATGAGCAGTTCTTC. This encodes CSARDPPGGYNEQFF.

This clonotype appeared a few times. This chain's CDR3 is CASSEQGALYEQYF. The CDR3 region has the DNA TGTGCCAGCAGTGAGCAGGGGGCATTATACGAGCAGTACTTC. This chain links TRBV2 with TRBJ2-7; 8 nucleotides agree with TRBD1. CDR1 is SNHLY and CDR2 is FYNNEI in the germline V gene. This CDR3 region has 14 residues. The V gene end was trimmed by 3 bases and the J gene end by 4 bases; junction bases not matched to a gene: 5.

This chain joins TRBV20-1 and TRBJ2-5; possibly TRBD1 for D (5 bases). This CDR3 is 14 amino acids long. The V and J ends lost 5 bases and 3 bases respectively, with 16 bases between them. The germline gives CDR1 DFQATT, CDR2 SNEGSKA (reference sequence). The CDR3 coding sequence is TGCAGTGCTTTTAAAGACAGCAGGAAAGAGACCCAGTACTTC. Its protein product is CSAFKDSRKETQYF.

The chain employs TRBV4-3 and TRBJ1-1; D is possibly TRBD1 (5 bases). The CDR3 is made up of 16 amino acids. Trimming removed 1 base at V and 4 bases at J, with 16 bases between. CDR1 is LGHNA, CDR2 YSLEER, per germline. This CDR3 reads CASSQGHRILSTEAFF. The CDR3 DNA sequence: TGCGCCAGCAGCCAAGGCCACAGGATCTTGAGCACTGAAGCTTTCTTT.

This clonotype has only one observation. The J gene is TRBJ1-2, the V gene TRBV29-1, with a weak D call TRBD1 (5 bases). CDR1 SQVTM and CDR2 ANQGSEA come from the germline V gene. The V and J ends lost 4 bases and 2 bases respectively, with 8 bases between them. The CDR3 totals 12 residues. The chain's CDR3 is CSVVYRNYGYTF. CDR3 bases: TGCAGCGTTGTATACAGGAACTATGGCTACACCTTC.

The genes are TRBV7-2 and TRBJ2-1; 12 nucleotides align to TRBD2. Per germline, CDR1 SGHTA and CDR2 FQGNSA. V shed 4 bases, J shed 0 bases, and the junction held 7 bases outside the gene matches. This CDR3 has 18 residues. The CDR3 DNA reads TGTGCCAGCAGCTCAGGAGGACTAGCGGGGAGCTCCTACAATGAGCAGTTCTTC. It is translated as CASSSGGLAGSSYNEQFF.

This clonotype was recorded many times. CDR3 loop: CSVVGTFDAYEQYF. The CDR3 DNA follows: TGCAGCGTCGTCGGGACTTTTGACGCCTACGAGCAGTACTTC. This rearrangement joins TRBV29-1 to TRBJ2-7; a possible D gene is TRBD2 (6 bases). Germline loops: CDR1 SQVTM, CDR2 ANQGSEA. This CDR3 spans 14 amino acids. The ends were cut back, 6 bases at V and 2 bases at J, with 17 bases in the middle.

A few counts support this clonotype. CDR3 protein: CASSLEGVLAGVYNEQFF. The CDR3 region has the DNA TGTGCCAGCAGCTTAGAAGGAGTTCTAGCGGGGGTCTACAATGAGCAGTTCTTC. V usage is TRBV7-2 and J usage is TRBJ2-1; the match to TRBD2 covers 10 bases. This CDR3 region has 18 residues. In germline, CDR1 is SGHTA, CDR2 FQGNSA. The ends lost 1 base at V and 3 bases at J; junction bases unmatched: 9.

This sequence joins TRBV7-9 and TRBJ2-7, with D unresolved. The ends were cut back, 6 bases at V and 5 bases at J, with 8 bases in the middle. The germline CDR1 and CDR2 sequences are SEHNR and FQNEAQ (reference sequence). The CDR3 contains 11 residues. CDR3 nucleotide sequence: TGTGCCAGCAGTGAAAAAAACGAGCAGTACTTC. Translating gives CASSEKNEQYF.

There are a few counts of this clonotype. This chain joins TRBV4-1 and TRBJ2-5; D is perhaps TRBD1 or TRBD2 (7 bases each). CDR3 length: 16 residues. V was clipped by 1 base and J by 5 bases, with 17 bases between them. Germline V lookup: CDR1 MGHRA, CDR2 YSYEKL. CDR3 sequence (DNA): TGCGCCAGCAGCCAAGGAGGCAGGGGGGGCTTGGAGACCCAGTACTTC. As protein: CASSQGGRGGLETQYF.

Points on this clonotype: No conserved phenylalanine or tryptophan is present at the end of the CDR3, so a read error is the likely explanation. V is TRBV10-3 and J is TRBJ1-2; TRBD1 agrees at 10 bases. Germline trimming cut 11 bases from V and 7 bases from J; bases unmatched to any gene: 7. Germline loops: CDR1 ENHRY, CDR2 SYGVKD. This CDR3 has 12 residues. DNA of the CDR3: TGTGCCTACGGGACAGGGGCGTCTGGCTACACCATC. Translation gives CAYGTGASGYTI.

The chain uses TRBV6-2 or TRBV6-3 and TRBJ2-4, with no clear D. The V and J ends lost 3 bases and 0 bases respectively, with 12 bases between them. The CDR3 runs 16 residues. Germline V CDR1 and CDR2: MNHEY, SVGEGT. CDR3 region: CASSYSALGAKNIQYF. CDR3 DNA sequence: TGTGCCAGCAGTTATAGTGCCCTAGGAGCCAAAAACATTCAGTACTTC.

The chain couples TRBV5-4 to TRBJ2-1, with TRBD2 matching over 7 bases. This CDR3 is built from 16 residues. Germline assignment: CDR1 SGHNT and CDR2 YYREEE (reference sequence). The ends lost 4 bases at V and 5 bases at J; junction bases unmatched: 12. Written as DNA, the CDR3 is TGTGCCAGCAGCCCGCCCGAGTGGGGGGGAAACAATGAGCAGTTCTTC. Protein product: CASSPPEWGGNNEQFF. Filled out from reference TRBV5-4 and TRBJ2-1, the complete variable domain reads ETGVTQSPTHLIKTRGQQVTLRCSSQSGHNTVSWYQQALGQGPQFIFQYYREEENGRGNFPPRFSGLQFPNYSSELNVNALELDDSALYLCASSPPEWGGNNEQFFGPGTRLTVL.

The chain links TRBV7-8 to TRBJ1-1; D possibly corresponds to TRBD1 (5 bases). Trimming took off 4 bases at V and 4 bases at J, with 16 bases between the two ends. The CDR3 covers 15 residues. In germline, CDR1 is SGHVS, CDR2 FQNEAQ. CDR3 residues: CASSYRSQGGTEAFF. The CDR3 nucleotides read TGTGCCAGCAGCTATAGGAGCCAGGGAGGCACTGAAGCTTTCTTT.